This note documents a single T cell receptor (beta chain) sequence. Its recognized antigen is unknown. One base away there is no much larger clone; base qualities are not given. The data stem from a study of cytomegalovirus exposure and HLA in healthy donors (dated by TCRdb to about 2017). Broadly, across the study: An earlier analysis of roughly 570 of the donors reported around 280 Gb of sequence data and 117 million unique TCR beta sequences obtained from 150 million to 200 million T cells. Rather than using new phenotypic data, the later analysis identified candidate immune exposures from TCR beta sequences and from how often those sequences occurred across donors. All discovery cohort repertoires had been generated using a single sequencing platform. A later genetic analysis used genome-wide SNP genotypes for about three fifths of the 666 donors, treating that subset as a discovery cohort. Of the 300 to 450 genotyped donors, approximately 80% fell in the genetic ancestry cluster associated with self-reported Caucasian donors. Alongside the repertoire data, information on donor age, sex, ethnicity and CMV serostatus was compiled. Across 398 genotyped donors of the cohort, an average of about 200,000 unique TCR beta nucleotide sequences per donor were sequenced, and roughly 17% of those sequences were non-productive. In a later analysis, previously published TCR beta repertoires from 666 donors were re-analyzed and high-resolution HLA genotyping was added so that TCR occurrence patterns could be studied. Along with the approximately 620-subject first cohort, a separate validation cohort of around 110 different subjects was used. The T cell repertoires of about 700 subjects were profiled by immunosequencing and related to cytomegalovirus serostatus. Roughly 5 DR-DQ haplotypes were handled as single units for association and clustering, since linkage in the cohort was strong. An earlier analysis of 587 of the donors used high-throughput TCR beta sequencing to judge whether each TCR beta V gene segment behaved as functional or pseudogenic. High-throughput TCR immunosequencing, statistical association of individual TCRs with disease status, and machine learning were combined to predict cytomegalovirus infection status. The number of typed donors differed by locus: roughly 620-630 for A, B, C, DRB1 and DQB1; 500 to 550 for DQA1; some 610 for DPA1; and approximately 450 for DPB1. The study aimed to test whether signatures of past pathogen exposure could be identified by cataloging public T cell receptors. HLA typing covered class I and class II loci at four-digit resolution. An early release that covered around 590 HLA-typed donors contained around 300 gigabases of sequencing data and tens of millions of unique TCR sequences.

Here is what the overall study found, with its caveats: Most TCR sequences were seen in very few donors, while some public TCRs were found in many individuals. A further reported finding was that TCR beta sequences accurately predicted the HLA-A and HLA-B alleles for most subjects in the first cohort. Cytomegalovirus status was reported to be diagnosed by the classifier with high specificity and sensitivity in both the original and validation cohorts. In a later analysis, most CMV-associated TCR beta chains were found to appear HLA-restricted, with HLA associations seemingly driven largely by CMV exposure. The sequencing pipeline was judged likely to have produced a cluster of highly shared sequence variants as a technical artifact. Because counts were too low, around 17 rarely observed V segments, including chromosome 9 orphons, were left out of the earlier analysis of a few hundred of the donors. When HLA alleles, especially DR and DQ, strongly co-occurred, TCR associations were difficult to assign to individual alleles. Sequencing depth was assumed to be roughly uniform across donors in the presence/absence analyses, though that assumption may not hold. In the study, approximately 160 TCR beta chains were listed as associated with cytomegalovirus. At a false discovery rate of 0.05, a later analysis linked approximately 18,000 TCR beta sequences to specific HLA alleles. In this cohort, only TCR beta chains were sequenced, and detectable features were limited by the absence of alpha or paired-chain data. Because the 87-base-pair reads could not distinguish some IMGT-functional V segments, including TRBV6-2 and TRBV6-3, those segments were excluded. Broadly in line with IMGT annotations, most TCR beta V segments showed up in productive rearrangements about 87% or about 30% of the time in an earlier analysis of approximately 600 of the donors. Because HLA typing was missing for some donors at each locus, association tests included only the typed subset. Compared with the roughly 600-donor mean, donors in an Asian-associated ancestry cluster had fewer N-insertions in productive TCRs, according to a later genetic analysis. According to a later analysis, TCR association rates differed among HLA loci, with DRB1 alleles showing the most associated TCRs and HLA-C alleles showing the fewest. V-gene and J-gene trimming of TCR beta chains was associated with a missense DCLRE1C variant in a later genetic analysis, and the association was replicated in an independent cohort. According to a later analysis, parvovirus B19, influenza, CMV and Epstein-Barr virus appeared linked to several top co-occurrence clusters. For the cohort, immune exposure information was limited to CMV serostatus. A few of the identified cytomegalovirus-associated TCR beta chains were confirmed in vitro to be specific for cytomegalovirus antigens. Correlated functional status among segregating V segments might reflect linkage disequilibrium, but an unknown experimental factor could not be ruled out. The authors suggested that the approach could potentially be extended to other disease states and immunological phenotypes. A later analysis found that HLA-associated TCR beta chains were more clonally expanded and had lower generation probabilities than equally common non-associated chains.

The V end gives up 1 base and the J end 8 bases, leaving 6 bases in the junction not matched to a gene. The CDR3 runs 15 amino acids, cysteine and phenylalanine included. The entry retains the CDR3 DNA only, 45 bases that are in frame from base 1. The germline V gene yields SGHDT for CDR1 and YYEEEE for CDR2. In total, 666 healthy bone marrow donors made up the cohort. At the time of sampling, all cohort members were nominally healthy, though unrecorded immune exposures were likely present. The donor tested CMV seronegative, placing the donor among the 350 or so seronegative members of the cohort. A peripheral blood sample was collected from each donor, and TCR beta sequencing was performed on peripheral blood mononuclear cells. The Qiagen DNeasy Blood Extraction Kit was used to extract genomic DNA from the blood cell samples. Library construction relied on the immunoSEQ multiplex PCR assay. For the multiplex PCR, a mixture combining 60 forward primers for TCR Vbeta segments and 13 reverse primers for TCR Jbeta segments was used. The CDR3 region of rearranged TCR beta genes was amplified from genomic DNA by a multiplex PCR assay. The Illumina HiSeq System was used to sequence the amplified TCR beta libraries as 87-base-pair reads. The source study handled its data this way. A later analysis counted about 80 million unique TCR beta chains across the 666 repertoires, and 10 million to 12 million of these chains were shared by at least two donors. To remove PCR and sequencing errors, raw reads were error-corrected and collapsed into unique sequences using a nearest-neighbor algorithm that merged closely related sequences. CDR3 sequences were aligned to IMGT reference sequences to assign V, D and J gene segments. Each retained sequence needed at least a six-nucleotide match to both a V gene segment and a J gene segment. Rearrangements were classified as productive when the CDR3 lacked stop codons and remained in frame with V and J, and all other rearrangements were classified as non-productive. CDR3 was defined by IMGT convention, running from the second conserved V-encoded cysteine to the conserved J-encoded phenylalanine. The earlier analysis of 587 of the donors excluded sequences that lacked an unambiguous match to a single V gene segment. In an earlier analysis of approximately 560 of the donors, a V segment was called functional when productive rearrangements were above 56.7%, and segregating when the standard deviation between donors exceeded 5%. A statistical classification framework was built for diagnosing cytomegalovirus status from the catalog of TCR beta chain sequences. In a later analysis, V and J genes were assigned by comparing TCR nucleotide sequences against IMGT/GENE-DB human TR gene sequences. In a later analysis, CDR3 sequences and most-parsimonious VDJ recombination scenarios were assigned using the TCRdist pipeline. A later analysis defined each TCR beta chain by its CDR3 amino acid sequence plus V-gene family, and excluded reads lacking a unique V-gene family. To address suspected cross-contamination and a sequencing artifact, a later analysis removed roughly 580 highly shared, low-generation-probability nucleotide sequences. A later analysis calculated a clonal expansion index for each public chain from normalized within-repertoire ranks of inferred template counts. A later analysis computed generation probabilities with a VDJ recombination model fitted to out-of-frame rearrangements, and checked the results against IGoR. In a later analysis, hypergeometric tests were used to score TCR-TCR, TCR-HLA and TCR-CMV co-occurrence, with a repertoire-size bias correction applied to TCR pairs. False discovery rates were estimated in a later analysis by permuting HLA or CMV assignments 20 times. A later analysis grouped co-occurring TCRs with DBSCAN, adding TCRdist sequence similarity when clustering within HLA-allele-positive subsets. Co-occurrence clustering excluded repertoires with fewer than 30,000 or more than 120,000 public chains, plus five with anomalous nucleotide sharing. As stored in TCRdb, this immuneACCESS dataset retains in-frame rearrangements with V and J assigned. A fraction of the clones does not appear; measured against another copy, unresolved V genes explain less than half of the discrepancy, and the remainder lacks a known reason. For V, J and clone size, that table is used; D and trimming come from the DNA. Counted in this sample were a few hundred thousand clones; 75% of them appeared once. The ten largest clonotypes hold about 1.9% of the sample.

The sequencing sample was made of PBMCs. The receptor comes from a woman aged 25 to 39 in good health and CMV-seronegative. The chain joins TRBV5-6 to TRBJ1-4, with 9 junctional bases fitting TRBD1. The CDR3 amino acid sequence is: CASSLTGTGREKLFF. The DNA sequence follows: TGTGCCAGCAGCTTGACGGGGACAGGGAGAGAAAAACTGTTTTTT.